This T cell receptor beta chain comes out of a study of blood T cell repertoires in COVID-19. Study summary: Nucleic acid was either cDNA or gDNA, and it came from T cells, B-cell-depleted T cells, or PBMCs.

Clones were sequenced by immunoSEQ multiplex PCR, and TCRdb holds only the in-frame ones, with some missing. The sample has fewer than 250,000 clones; approximately 80% are singletons. Germline values: CDR1 SEHNR, CDR2 FQNEAQ (reference sequence). V was clipped by 3 bases and J by 7 bases, with 13 bases between them. The CDR3 sequence is 14 residues long. The rearrangement uses TRBV7-9 and TRBJ2-1; a possible D gene is TRBD2 (7 bases). This receptor was taken from a woman aged 55-69 years with active or convalescent COVID-19. The sequenced sample was peripheral blood. The CDR3 spells CASSFAGRGNEQFF. The CDR3 region has the DNA TGTGCCAGCAGCTTCGCGGGGAGGGGGAATGAGCAGTTCTTC.